These T cell receptor beta chains were read from a single sample in a study. MiXCR, run by TCRdb on the 5' RACE reads, gives a single entry per CDR3 protein. The data show roughly 40,000 distinct CDR3 sequences, with approximately 20% seen just once and about 2.8% held by the top ten. Source material: naive CD4+ T cells sorted from a lymph node. These receptors all come from a female donor with breast cancer. Each CDR3 is given with its conserved first and last residue. Each record gives: J gene, V gene, CDR3 protein.

j_call: TRBJ2-1; v_call: TRBV7-2; cdr3_aa: CASSRRTGGSGEQFF
j_call: TRBJ1-1; v_call: TRBV14; cdr3_aa: CASSQVRPGQGDAEAFF
j_call: TRBJ2-7; v_call: TRBV7-2; cdr3_aa: CASSRRDYEQYF
j_call: TRBJ2-7; v_call: TRBV7-6; cdr3_aa: CASSLPPSDAQYF
j_call: TRBJ2-1; v_call: TRBV20-1; cdr3_aa: CSARVTRRGYNEQFF
j_call: TRBJ2-7; v_call: TRBV6-5; cdr3_aa: CASSCPLGGDEGTIQYF
j_call: TRBJ1-3; v_call: TRBV10-3; cdr3_aa: CAIKDRQGNTICF
j_call: TRBJ2-5; v_call: TRBV10-3; cdr3_aa: CATLDRLGETQYF
j_call: TRBJ2-5; v_call: TRBV5-1; cdr3_aa: CASSSGTGWGETQYF
j_call: TRBJ1-3; v_call: TRBV5-1; cdr3_aa: CASSLGYSGNTIYF
j_call: TRBJ2-5; v_call: TRBV20-1; cdr3_aa: CSAFRTDQETQYF
j_call: TRBJ1-2; v_call: TRBV28; cdr3_aa: CASGGRTVPHYGYTF
j_call: TRBJ1-2; v_call: TRBV7-9; cdr3_aa: CASSLGGQGAFLYGYTF
j_call: TRBJ2-1; v_call: TRBV12-3/TRBV12-4; cdr3_aa: CASSSLGNEQFF
j_call: TRBJ1-1; v_call: TRBV6-5; cdr3_aa: CASSRYQGTEAFF
j_call: TRBJ2-1; v_call: TRBV11-2; cdr3_aa: CASTPYNEQFF
j_call: TRBJ2-2; v_call: TRBV11-2; cdr3_aa: CASSLGSMDTGELFF
j_call: TRBJ2-6; v_call: TRBV11-2; cdr3_aa: CASSLEGGAIGANVLTF
j_call: TRBJ1-4; v_call: TRBV5-5; cdr3_aa: CASSFPRHEKLFF
j_call: TRBJ1-4; v_call: TRBV7-2; cdr3_aa: CASSAYGTGVGKLFF
j_call: TRBJ1-5; v_call: TRBV7-2; cdr3_aa: CASSPITGSNQPQHF
j_call: TRBJ1-2; v_call: TRBV5-1; cdr3_aa: CASSLRQGGTYGYTF
j_call: TRBJ2-1; v_call: TRBV9; cdr3_aa: CASSVGTGGLADNEQFF
j_call: TRBJ2-4; v_call: TRBV28; cdr3_aa: CASSPKTSGFKNIQYF
j_call: TRBJ2-3; v_call: TRBV6-5; cdr3_aa: CASRPSYATDTQYF
j_call: TRBJ2-4; v_call: TRBV4-3; cdr3_aa: CASSPMDSENIQYF
j_call: TRBJ2-4; v_call: TRBV29-1; cdr3_aa: CSVEGDNGDIQYF
j_call: TRBJ2-1; v_call: TRBV29-1; cdr3_aa: CSVGRPSSYNEQFF
j_call: TRBJ1-1; v_call: TRBV6-1; cdr3_aa: CASSEAAGVGTEAFF
j_call: TRBJ1-6; v_call: TRBV4-1; cdr3_aa: CTSGQDHPTGGRPLHF
j_call: TRBJ1-1; v_call: TRBV5-1; cdr3_aa: CASSPDRVGATEAFF
j_call: TRBJ1-5; v_call: TRBV7-2; cdr3_aa: CASGTGDQPQHF